This T cell receptor beta chain was captured in a study of regulatory T cells in long-lasting Graves disease. CDR1 and CDR2 from the germline V gene are SQVTM and ANQGSEA. V trimming: 7 bases; J trimming: 4 bases; junction bases outside the gene matches: 10. This CDR3 comprises 13 residues. Time point defined: newly diagnosed GD, antithyroid drugs for less than 3 months. Extracted PBMC RNA gave rise to the TCR library. This clonotype was found many times. Libraries of TCR beta came from iRepertoire HTBI primers plus Arm-PCR of CDR3 regions. TCRdb processed the multiplex PCR reads anew with MiXCR; each CDR3 protein has one entry. The sample contains about 560,000 distinct CDR3 sequences, 16% of which appear only once. These data are also associated with another study on T cells in Graves' hyperthyroidism and ophthalmopathy. That report notes: Exclusion followed for patients with uncontrolled infection, other autoimmune disease, pregnancy or lactation.

This rearrangement joins TRBV29-1 to TRBJ2-7; 7 bases map to TRBD2. The origin of this receptor is a man younger than 30 with Graves disease. Sample: peripheral blood mononuclear cells (PBMCs), taken at new diagnosis, from a patient treated with antithyroid drugs. CDR3 coding DNA: TGCAGCGCCGCTGGCGGGAGTGGGTACGAGCAGTACTTC. Translating it yields CSAAGGSGYEQYF.